This T cell receptor beta chain was identified in a study of T cell responses to AZD1222 COVID-19 vaccine. This clone appeared a single time. The repertoire was sequenced with immunoSEQ multiplex PCR; TCRdb's copy has only in-frame clones and lacks some. The sample has 20,000 to 25,000 clones; about 80% are singletons. The CDR3 runs to 15 residues. J gave up 6 bases and V 6 bases, and 9 bases lay outside the gene matches. The V gene's germline CDR1 is SGHTA and CDR2 FQGNSA. The V gene is TRBV7-2, the J gene TRBJ2-2, with 8 bases identical to TRBD1. This receptor was identified in an adult in good health. The starting material was peripheral blood, obtained on day 0 of AZD1222 vaccination. CDR3 protein: CASRGVRGQAGELFF. CDR3 nucleotide sequence: TGTGCCAGCAGGGGAGTCAGGGGGCAGGCCGGGGAGCTGTTTTTT.